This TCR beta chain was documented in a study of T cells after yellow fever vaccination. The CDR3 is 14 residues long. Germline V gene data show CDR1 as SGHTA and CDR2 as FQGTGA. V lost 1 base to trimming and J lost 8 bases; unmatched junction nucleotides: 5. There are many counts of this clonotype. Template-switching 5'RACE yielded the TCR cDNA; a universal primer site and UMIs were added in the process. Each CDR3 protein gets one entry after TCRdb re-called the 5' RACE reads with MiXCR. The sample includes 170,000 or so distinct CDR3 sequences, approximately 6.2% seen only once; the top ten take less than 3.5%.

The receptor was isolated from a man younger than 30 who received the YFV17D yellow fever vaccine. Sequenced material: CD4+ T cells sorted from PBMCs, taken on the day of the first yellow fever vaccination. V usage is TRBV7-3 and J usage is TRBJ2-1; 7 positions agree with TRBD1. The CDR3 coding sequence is TGTGCCAGCAGCTTAAGTACAGGGGAACATGAGCAGTTCTTC. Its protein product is CASSLSTGEHEQFF.